What follows are 2 T cell receptor beta chains derived from one specimen sequenced in a study of blood T cell repertoires in COVID-19. Sequencing used immunoSEQ multiplex PCR; TCRdb keeps in-frame clones, though not all of them. The table includes about 98,000 clones, around 85% detected once. The sequenced sample was peripheral blood. These receptors all stem from a woman aged 80 or over with acute or convalescent COVID-19.

This rearrangement joins TRBV5-4 to TRBJ2-7, with a tentative D call TRBD2 (6 bases). The CDR3 contains 14 residues. V was pared by 4 bases and J by 2 bases, with 13 bases between. CDR1 is SGHNT, CDR2 YYREEE, per germline (reference sequence). CDR3 region: CASSPGGNAYEQYF. The DNA of the CDR3 is TGTGCCAGCAGCCCCGGGGGAAATGCCTACGAGCAGTACTTC. The whole variable domain, remainder taken from reference TRBV5-4 and TRBJ2-7, is ETGVTQSPTHLIKTRGQQVTLRCSSQSGHNTVSWYQQALGQGPQFIFQYYREEENGRGNFPPRFSGLQFPNYSSELNVNALELDDSALYLCASSPGGNAYEQYFGPGTRLTVT.

The CDR3 region is CAISENRYEQYV. The CDR3 bases are TGTGCCATCAGTGAGAATCGCTACGAGCAGTACGTC. This chain joins TRBV10-3 and TRBJ2-7; D unresolved. This CDR3 contains 12 residues. V was trimmed by 2 bases and J by 3 bases, leaving 5 bases between them. From germline, CDR1 is ENHRY and CDR2 SYGVKD.